Listed below are T cell receptor beta chains from one sample, sequenced in a study of T-cell reconstitution after alpha-beta-depleted transplantation in children. TCRdb analysed the PCR reads with MiXCR anew, one entry per CDR3 protein. Counted here are fewer than 700,000 distinct CDR3 sequences, roughly 13% occurring once; the ten biggest clones make up about 2%. The sequencing used PBMCs, mostly from graft donor cells, collected 360 days after TCRalphabeta/CD19-depleted stem cell transplant. The receptors derive from a male patient younger than 18 who had a stem cell transplant for acute myeloid leukemia, so the T cells may come from the graft donor. CDR3s include the opening cysteine and the closing phenylalanine or tryptophan. The order of the fields is J gene, V gene, CDR3 length, D gene, clone size, CDR3 DNA, CDR3 protein. A D gene is named only where the DNA matches it firmly. Where a row states a size, it is once, few, many or the class of an expanded clone; other rows omit it.

TRBJ2-7 | TRBV25-1 | 13 | - | - | TGTGCCAGCAGCGCATCAACTACCGGGGAGCAGTACTTC | CASSASTTGEQYF
TRBJ2-1 | TRBV29-1 | 23 | TRBD2 | few | TGCAGCGTTGAAGGCCTCCTTGGGGCTCCTACCCTAGCGGGAGGGCCTGGCTACAATGAGCAGTTCTTC | CSVEGLLGAPTLAGGPGYNEQFF
TRBJ1-2 | TRBV28 | 16 | - | few | TGTGCCAGCAGTTTCCCGCAGGACACCTACAACTATGGCTACACCTTC | CASSFPQDTYNYGYTF
TRBJ2-7 | TRBV12-3/TRBV12-4 | 14 | TRBD1 | - | TGTGCCAGCACCGGGGACAGGGTACGCCACGAGCAGTACTTC | CASTGDRVRHEQYF
TRBJ2-4 | TRBV14 | 14 | - | many | TGTGCCAGCAGCCATCGCTCAGGGAGAAACATTCAGTACTTC | CASSHRSGRNIQYF
TRBJ2-7 | TRBV20-1 | 14 | TRBD2 | few | TGCAGTGCTCCGGATGCTAGCGGACTTTACGAGCAGTACTTC | CSAPDASGLYEQYF
TRBJ2-2 | TRBV11-1 | 18 | - | - | TGTGCCAGCAGCTTAGGAGGGACACCGACAGTTCGCACCGGGGAGCTGTTTTTT | CASSLGGTPTVRTGELFF
TRBJ1-5 | TRBV20-1 | 12 | - | - | TGCAGTGCTAGACCCGGGGGTCAGCCCCAGCATTTT | CSARPGGQPQHF
TRBJ1-4 | TRBV29-1 | 14 | - | many | TGCAGCGTTAGTAAGAGGCTCGTGGATGAAAAACTGTTTTTT | CSVSKRLVDEKLFF
TRBJ2-1 | TRBV18 | 15 | - | few | TGTGCCAGCTCACCCATCGTAGGCATAGCAAATGAGCAGTTCTTC | CASSPIVGIANEQFF
TRBJ2-7 | TRBV4-2 | 17 | TRBD2 | - | TGTGCCAGCAGCCAAGATCACCCTAGCGGGCGTGCCTACGAGCAGTACTTC | CASSQDHPSGRAYEQYF
TRBJ2-1 | TRBV6-2/TRBV6-3 | 18 | TRBD2 | - | TGTGCCAGCAGTTACTCAATCGATGGGAGGGGATCCTACAATGAGCAGTTCTTC | CASSYSIDGRGSYNEQFF
TRBJ1-1 | TRBV15 | 17 | - | - | TGTGCCACCAGCAGCCAATTGCACGGGGAGGCGAACACTGAAGCTTTCTTT | CATSSQLHGEANTEAFF
TRBJ2-5 | TRBV3-1 | 16 | TRBD1 | many | TGTGCCAGCAGTTTCGGGACAGGGGGAGACCAAGAGACCCAGTACTTC | CASSFGTGGDQETQYF
TRBJ1-2 | TRBV7-2 | 14 | TRBD1 | few | TGTGCCAGCAGCTTGCCGGGACAGGTTTGGGGCTACACCTTC | CASSLPGQVWGYTF